Listed below are T cell receptor beta chains from one sample, sequenced in a study of blood T cell repertoires in COVID-19. Only in-frame clones appear in the TCRdb table, and some are missing; sequencing was by immunoSEQ multiplex PCR. This table has about 270,000 clones, about nine tenths appearing once. Sequencing used peripheral blood. The receptors here all came from a man aged 50 or older with acute or convalescent COVID-19. The CDR3 runs from the conserved cysteine through the conserved F or W. Fields, in order: J gene, D gene, clone size, V gene, CDR3 DNA, CDR3 protein. A D gene is named only where the DNA matches it firmly. Size is stated for part of the rows, as once, few or many counts, or as a class when the clone is expanded.

>TRBJ1-2|TRBD1|few|TRBV10-1
TGCGCCAGCAGTCCAGACAGGGGGTTGTCTGGCTACACCTTC
CASSPDRGLSGYTF
>TRBJ1-3|TRBD1|NA|TRBV19
TGTGCCAGTAGACCTACAGGGGGGGAAAACACCATATATTTT
CASRPTGGENTIYF
>TRBJ1-4|NA|NA|TRBV29-1
TGCAGCGTTGAAGTGGGGGGACGGGAGGAAAAACTGTTTTTT
CSVEVGGREEKLFF
>TRBJ2-7|NA|NA|TRBV7-8
TGTGCCAGCAGCCCCTTGGGAGCCCCTAACGCTTACGAGCAGTACTTC
CASSPLGAPNAYEQYF
>TRBJ2-1|TRBD2|NA|TRBV7-3
TGTGCCAGCAGCTTAAGCGGGGGGAAAAACAATGAGCAGTTCTTC
CASSLSGGKNNEQFF
>TRBJ1-2|TRBD1|NA|TRBV19
TGTGCCAGTATCCACCGGGACAGGGCGAATGGCTACACCTTC
CASIHRDRANGYTF
>TRBJ2-5|TRBD2|NA|TRBV2
TGTGCCAGCAGTGAAATAGGGACTAGCGGGGGGGCTGAGACCCAGTACTTC
CASSEIGTSGGAETQYF
>TRBJ2-2|TRBD2|NA|TRBV2
TGTGCCAGCAGCAGCGGGGGGAACACCGGGGAGCTGTTTTTT
CASSSGGNTGELFF
>TRBJ1-2|TRBD1|NA|TRBV5-1
TGCGCCAGCAGCTTGGGGACAGGGGGGTACGGCTACACCTTC
CASSLGTGGYGYTF
>TRBJ1-6|NA|NA|TRBV10-1
TGCGCCACCCTATTTGTGAGCTCCTATAATTCACCCCTCCACTTT
CATLFVSSYNSPLHF
>TRBJ2-7|NA|once|TRBV6-6
TGTGCCAGCAGAGAGGGTCTCTACGAGCAGTACTTC
CASREGLYEQYF
>TRBJ2-7|NA|NA|TRBV9
TGTGCCAGCAGCGCGGCCCCGGTGCGGGACGAGCAGTACTTC
CASSAAPVRDEQYF
>TRBJ1-1|NA|NA|TRBV7-3
TGTGCCAGCAGCTTAATGGCCAACACTGAAGCTTTCTTT
CASSLMANTEAFF
>TRBJ2-1|NA|NA|TRBV7-9
TGTGCCAGCAGCTTAATGGAGTCACATGAGCAGTTCTTC
CASSLMESHEQFF
>TRBJ1-5|NA|NA|TRBV5-1
TGCGCCAGCAGCTTGGCCCCAAATCAGCCCCAGCATTTT
CASSLAPNQPQHF
>TRBJ1-3|TRBD1|NA|TRBV30
TGTGCCTCGAACCGGGACAGGAGTTCTGGAAACACCATATATTTT
CASNRDRSSGNTIYF
>TRBJ1-5|NA|NA|TRBV3-1/TRBV3-2
TGTGCCAGCAGCCAAGGGACTGTGCCCAATCAGCCCCAGCATTTT
CASSQGTVPNQPQHF
>TRBJ1-2|NA|NA|TRBV19
TGTGCCAGTAGTTCTCCGACAGTCCCTAACTATGGCTACACCTTC
CASSSPTVPNYGYTF
>TRBJ2-7|NA|NA|TRBV10-1
TGCGCCAGCAGTCCCGGTCTTTCCTACGAGCAGTACTTC
CASSPGLSYEQYF